This T cell receptor (beta chain) is from a study of blood T cell repertoires in COVID-19. Clones were sequenced by immunoSEQ multiplex PCR, and TCRdb holds only the in-frame ones, with some missing. The repertoire holds tens of thousands of clones, with approximately 80% as singletons. This CDR3 has 14 residues. Germline CDR1 GTSNPN, CDR2 SVGIG (reference sequence). V was trimmed by 5 bases and J by 4 bases, leaving 17 bases between them. This clone appeared a single time. V gene TRBV30 combines with J gene TRBJ1-2, with D possibly TRBD1 on 6 matching bases. This receptor was obtained from a human donor in a cohort sampled during active COVID-19. Source material: peripheral blood. The CDR3 DNA sequence: TGTGCCTGGGAGAAGGACAGTCTGAGCTATGGCTACACCTTC. Its protein is CAWEKDSLSYGYTF. The variable domain in full, with the rest retrieved from reference TRBV30 and TRBJ1-2, is SQTIHQWPATLVQPVGSPLSLECTVEGTSNPNLYWYRQAAGRGLQLLFYSVGIGQISSEVPQNLSASRPQDRQFILSSKKLLLSDSGFYLCAWEKDSLSYGYTFGSGTRLTVV.